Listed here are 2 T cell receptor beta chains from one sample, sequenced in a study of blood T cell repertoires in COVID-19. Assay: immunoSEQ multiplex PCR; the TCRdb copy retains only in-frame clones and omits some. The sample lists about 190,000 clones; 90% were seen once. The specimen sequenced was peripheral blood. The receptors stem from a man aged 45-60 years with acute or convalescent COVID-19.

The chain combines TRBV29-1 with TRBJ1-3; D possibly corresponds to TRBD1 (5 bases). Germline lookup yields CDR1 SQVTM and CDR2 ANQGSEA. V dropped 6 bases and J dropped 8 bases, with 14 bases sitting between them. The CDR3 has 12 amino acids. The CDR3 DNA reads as TGCAGCGTCGGCGGCAGGGAAGACACCATATATTTT. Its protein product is CSVGGREDTIYF.

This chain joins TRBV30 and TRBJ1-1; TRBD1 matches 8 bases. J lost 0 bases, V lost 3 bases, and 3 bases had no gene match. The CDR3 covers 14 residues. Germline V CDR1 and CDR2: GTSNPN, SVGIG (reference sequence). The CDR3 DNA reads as TGTGCCTGGAGACGGACAGGGCTGAACACTGAAGCTTTCTTT. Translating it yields CAWRRTGLNTEAFF. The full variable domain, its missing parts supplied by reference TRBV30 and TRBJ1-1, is SQTIHQWPATLVQPVGSPLSLECTVEGTSNPNLYWYRQAAGRGLQLLFYSVGIGQISSEVPQNLSASRPQDRQFILSSKKLLLSDSGFYLCAWRRTGLNTEAFFGQGTRLTVV.